The 23 T cell receptor beta chains listed next were all sequenced from one sample in a study of blood T cell repertoires in COVID-19. The protocol was immunoSEQ multiplex PCR, while the TCRdb copy is restricted to in-frame clones and leaves out a portion. The table records around 140,000 clones, more than 75% of them present only once. Sequenced: peripheral blood. All receptors come from a human donor with acute or convalescent COVID-19. The donor label of this sample is uncertain.

The chain combines TRBV4-3 with TRBJ2-5, with 8 bases that match TRBD2. Germline V gene lookup returns CDR1 LGHNA and CDR2 YSLEER. CDR3 length: 15 residues. V gave up 0 bases and J gave up 1 base; unmatched junction bases: 1. The CDR3 coding sequence is TGCGCCAGCAGCCAAGATCGGGGGGGCCAAGAGACCCAGTACTTC. This gives the protein CASSQDRGGQETQYF.

This clone was observed once. The rearrangement uses TRBV7-2 and TRBJ2-1; 8 bases align to TRBD2. The germline V gene encodes CDR1 SGHTA and CDR2 FQGNSA. Trimming at V came to 6 bases and at J to 3 bases, leaving 10 bases not matched to a gene. The length of the CDR3 is 16 residues. CDR3 nucleotide sequence: TGTGCCAGCAGACCCAGCGGGGGCCCCCTCTACAATGAGCAGTTCTTC. Translated, it gives CASRPSGGPLYNEQFF.

The V and J genes are TRBV4-3 and TRBJ1-2; possibly TRBD1 for D (5 bases). The CDR3 loop spans 14 amino acids. Trimming shortened V by 4 bases and J by 7 bases, and 16 bases separated the two germline ends. Germline CDR1 LGHNA, CDR2 YSLEER. The CDR3 loop reads CASSLEVGLRGYTF. The CDR3 nucleotides are TGCGCCAGCAGCCTTGAGGTGGGGCTTCGTGGCTACACCTTC.

The V gene is TRBV5-6, the J gene TRBJ1-4; D ambiguous. Germline V gives CDR1 SGHDT, CDR2 YYEEEE. Trimming removed 4 bases at V and 0 bases at J, with 19 bases between. The CDR3 sequence is 18 residues long. The CDR3 loop reads CASSGSTRRPATNEKLFF. CDR3 nucleotide sequence: TGTGCCAGCAGCGGATCGACACGACGGCCTGCAACTAATGAAAAACTGTTTTTT.

The V and J genes are TRBV19 and TRBJ2-5; TRBD2 aligns across 9 bases. V lost 8 bases and J lost 5; bases outside the gene matches: 9. From germline, CDR1 is LNHDA and CDR2 SQIVND (reference sequence). This CDR3 contains 14 residues. The CDR3 DNA reads TGTGCCAGTCGCGGGAGGGCCCTGTTCGAGACCCAGTACTTC. This sequence encodes CASRGRALFETQYF.

The chain recombines TRBV7-8 with TRBJ2-5, with TRBD1 matching over 8 bases. The CDR3 loop spans 15 amino acids. V shed 3 bases, J shed 2 bases, and the junction held 5 bases outside the gene matches. Germline CDR1 SGHVS, CDR2 FQNEAQ. The CDR3: CASSFGYRGQETQYF. CDR3 in DNA: TGTGCCAGCAGCTTTGGGTACAGGGGGCAAGAGACCCAGTACTTC.

This chain uses TRBV28 with TRBJ1-5; D gene uncertain. The V and J ends lost 5 bases and 2 bases respectively, with 13 bases between them. In germline, CDR1 is MDHEN, CDR2 SYDVKM. This CDR3 comprises 15 residues. The DNA for the CDR3 is TGTGCCAGCAGTACAGAGGGCTTGGGCAATCAGCCCCAGCATTTT. Protein sequence: CASSTEGLGNQPQHF.

The rearrangement links TRBV7-6 to TRBJ2-5, with D perhaps matching TRBD2 (6 bases). The V end was cut by 5 bases, the J end by 5 bases, with 18 bases between. Germline lookup yields CDR1 SGHVS and CDR2 FNYEAQ. The CDR3 has 15 residues. The CDR3 DNA follows: TGTGCCAGCAGCCGCGCAGCGGGCCGGCGGGAGACCCAGTACTTC. It codes for CASSRAAGRRETQYF.

The chain employs TRBV30 and TRBJ2-4; 13 bases line up with TRBD2. Trimming took 3 bases from V and 5 from J; bases not matched to a gene: 4. CDR3 size: 15 residues. The germline gives CDR1 GTSNPN, CDR2 SVGIG (reference sequence). The CDR3 loop is CAWSRLAGGQNIQYF. CDR3 coding DNA: TGTGCCTGGAGCAGACTAGCGGGAGGCCAAAACATTCAGTACTTC.

The chain recombines TRBV29-1 with TRBJ2-5; a possible D gene is TRBD1 (5 bases). Trimming took 6 bases from V and 5 from J, leaving 10 bases between them. The germline V gene encodes CDR1 SQVTM and CDR2 ANQGSEA. The CDR3 totals 11 residues. The DNA of the CDR3 is TGCAGCGTCCCCAGGGCGGAGACCCAGTACTTC. It specifies CSVPRAETQYF.

This sequence joins TRBV3-1 (or the pseudogene TRBV3-2) and TRBJ2-3, with a tentative D call TRBD2 (6 bases). The CDR3 is made up of 14 amino acids. The V end was cut by 2 bases, the J end by 11 bases, with 17 bases between. The germline gives CDR1 LGHDT, CDR2 YNNKEL (reference sequence). CDR3 nucleotide sequence: TGTGCCAGCAGCCAACAGCCGTTCGCTAGCGAGCAGTATTTT. Its translation is CASSQQPFASEQYF.

This chain connects TRBV27 to TRBJ2-3; 11 positions match TRBD1. With 8 bases clipped from V and 5 bases from J, the junction kept 6 bases outside the gene matches. This CDR3 spans 14 amino acids. Germline CDR1 reads MNHEY; CDR2 reads SMNVEV (reference sequence). In nucleotides, the CDR3 is TGTGCCAGCGCGCCGGACAGGGGGCGAGATACGCAGTATTTT. This gives the protein CASAPDRGRDTQYF.

The chain is built from TRBV7-2 and TRBJ2-1, with 10 bases that match TRBD2. With 1 base clipped from V and 2 bases from J, the junction kept 5 bases outside the gene matches. CDR1 is SGHTA and CDR2 is FQGNSA in the germline V gene. The CDR3 extends over 17 amino acids. CDR3 amino acids: CASSLDLAGAPYNEQFF. The CDR3 DNA reads TGTGCCAGCAGCTTAGACCTAGCGGGAGCCCCCTACAATGAGCAGTTCTTC. The whole variable domain, filled in from reference TRBV7-2 and TRBJ2-1, reads GAGVSQSPSNKVTEKGKDVELRCDPISGHTALYWYRQSLGQGLEFLIYFQGNSAPDKSGLPSDRFSAERTGGSVSTLTIQRTQQEDSAVYLCASSLDLAGAPYNEQFFGPGTRLTVL.

The chain joins TRBV6-2 or TRBV6-3 to TRBJ2-5, with TRBD2 matching 13 bases. CDR1 MNHEY and CDR2 SVGEGT come from the germline V gene. The CDR3 length is 18 residues. The ends lost 2 bases at V and 2 bases at J; junction bases unmatched: 8. Written as DNA, the CDR3 is TGTGCCAGCAGTTACGGGACTAGCGGGGAACCATTACAAGAGACCCAGTACTTC. This gives the protein CASSYGTSGEPLQETQYF.

The rearrangement joins TRBV5-1 to TRBJ1-6; possibly TRBD1 for D (6 bases). CDR1 SGHRS and CDR2 YFSETQ come from the germline V gene. The V and J ends lost 3 bases and 5 bases respectively, with 12 bases between them. There are 15 residues in the CDR3. The CDR3 DNA reads TGCGCCAGCAGCTCGCCGGGACAAAATAATTCACCCCTCCACTTT. Translation gives CASSSPGQNNSPLHF. Combining the CDR3 with reference TRBV5-1 and TRBJ1-6 gives the whole variable domain KAGVTQTPRYLIKTRGQQVTLSCSPISGHRSVSWYQQTPGQGLQFLFEYFSETQRNKGNFPGRFSGRQFSNSRSEMNVSTLELGDSALYLCASSSPGQNNSPLHFGNGTRLTVT.

The table lists this clone with a count of one. The rearrangement links TRBV30 to TRBJ2-7; D is undetermined. Germline-derived CDR1 and CDR2 are GTSNPN and SVGIG (reference sequence). V lost 2 bases and J 8 bases, leaving 19 bases between the germline ends. The CDR3 covers 14 residues. The CDR3 DNA sequence: TGTGCCTGGAGTTTACCCAATCCTAATACGAAGCAGTACTTC. It translates to CAWSLPNPNTKQYF.

The count of this clone is one. This chain uses TRBV19 with TRBJ1-1; no clear D gene. Trimming cost V 1 base and J 11 bases, with 17 bases left between them. The CDR3 contains 14 residues. Germline assignment: CDR1 LNHDA and CDR2 SQIVND (reference sequence). CDR3 nucleotide sequence: TGTGCCAGTAGTATAGGGAGCTCGGCTAAAACCGCTTTCTTT. Its translation is CASSIGSSAKTAFF.

V and J are TRBV24-1 and TRBJ2-3, with 9 bases that match TRBD1. This CDR3 has 15 amino acids. Germline V gene data show CDR1 as KGHDR and CDR2 as SFDVKD. V gave up 4 bases and J gave up 1 base; unmatched junction bases: 2. The CDR3 spells CATSERTGGTDTQYF. The CDR3 region has the DNA TGTGCCACCAGTGAACGGACAGGGGGCACAGATACGCAGTATTTT.

Only one count was recorded for this clone. The chain is built from TRBV7-2 and TRBJ2-7; 9 nucleotides agree with TRBD1. CDR3 length equals 14 residues. The J segment lost 9 bases and the V segment lost 4 bases, leaving 10 bases of the junction unmatched. Per germline, CDR1 SGHTA and CDR2 FQGNSA. The CDR3 DNA sequence: TGTGCCAGCAGCTCCAGGACAGGGGTTGGATGGCAGTACTTC. Encoded protein: CASSSRTGVGWQYF.

The CDR3 is CASGQRDWGLGQYF. The CDR3 coding sequence is TGTGCCAGTGGACAAAGGGACTGGGGTCTGGGGCAGTATTTT. The rearrangement joins TRBV19 to TRBJ2-3; D is perhaps TRBD2 (6 bases). Trimming left V 8 bases short and J 11 bases short, with 23 bases between. Per germline, CDR1 LNHDA and CDR2 SQIVND (reference sequence). The length of the CDR3 is 14 residues. The whole variable domain, remainder taken from reference TRBV19 and TRBJ2-3, is DGGITQSPKYLFRKEGQNVTLSCEQNLNHDAMYWYRQDPGQGLRLIYYSQIVNDFQKGDIAEGYSVSREKKESFPLTVTSAQKNPTAFYLCASGQRDWGLGQYFGPGTRLTVL.

The J gene is TRBJ1-3, the V gene TRBV4-3, with D hard to call. Deletions cut 0 bases from V and 0 bases from J, with 9 bases between. Germline V gene sequence: CDR1 LGHNA, CDR2 YSLEER. This CDR3 is 16 amino acids long. The CDR3 loop is CASSQDAGNSGNTIYF. The CDR3 DNA sequence: TGCGCCAGCAGCCAAGATGCAGGTAACTCTGGAAACACCATATATTTT.

The chain employs TRBV7-2 and TRBJ2-7; TRBD1 aligns across 10 bases. CDR1 SGHTA and CDR2 FQGNSA come from the germline V gene. J gave up 3 bases and V 5 bases, and 4 bases lay outside the gene matches. CDR3 length: 14 residues. This CDR3 reads CASSPGQGGYEQYV. The CDR3 bases are TGTGCCAGCAGCCCCGGACAGGGGGGCTACGAGCAGTACGTC.

The chain employs TRBV30 and TRBJ1-3, with D unresolved. V lost 4 bases to trimming and J lost 2 bases, with 15 bases between them. Per the germline V gene, CDR1 is GTSNPN and CDR2 is SVGIG (reference sequence). CDR3 length equals 15 residues. CDR3 in DNA: TGTGCCTGGATGGAGGTGGGAGTCCCTGGAAACACCATATATTTT. Protein: CAWMEVGVPGNTIYF.